Below, 6 T cell receptor beta chains from the same sample are listed, as sequenced in a study of CD8 T cells in Susac syndrome. Reverse transcription of roughly 0.45 to 1 ug RNA used random hexamers. Each CDR3 protein is one row after TCRdb ran MiXCR on the immunoSEQ multiplex PCR reads. The sample lists 200,000 to 250,000 distinct CDR3 sequences; 95% were seen once. Sequenced: CD4+ T cells from PBMCs. The receptors come from a human donor with multiple sclerosis.

The rearrangement links TRBV20-1 to TRBJ2-3; no reliable D call. The ends were cut back, 3 bases at V and 1 base at J, with 8 bases in the middle. The germline V gene has CDR1 DFQATT and CDR2 SNEGSKA (reference sequence). This CDR3 contains 13 residues. This CDR3 reads CSASGQGTDTQYF. CDR3 DNA: TGCAGTGCTAGCGGGCAGGGCACAGATACGCAGTATTTT.

The rearrangement links TRBV20-1 to TRBJ1-2; possibly TRBD1 for D (6 bases). The V end lost 0 bases, the J end lost 4 bases, and 12 bases lay between the germline ends. Germline loops: CDR1 DFQATT, CDR2 SNEGSKA (reference sequence). The CDR3 totals 14 residues. CDR3 sequence reads: CSAREHTGAYGYTF. The CDR3 DNA reads TGCAGTGCTAGAGAGCACACGGGGGCCTATGGCTACACCTTC.

CDR3 in amino acids: CASSLSRTRVGETQYF. For the CDR3, the DNA is TGTGCCAGCAGTTTAAGTCGGACTAGAGTCGGGGAGACCCAGTACTTC. V usage is TRBV12-3 or TRBV12-4 and J usage is TRBJ2-5, with 7 bases identical to TRBD2. The CDR3 sequence is 16 residues long. V dropped 2 bases and J dropped 5; count of bases not matched to a gene: 11.

The chain carries TRBV30 and TRBJ1-6; 8 bases match TRBD1. Germline loops: CDR1 GTSNPN, CDR2 SVGIG (reference sequence). Losses at the gene ends were 3 bases for V and 8 bases for J; bases not matched to a gene: 12. The CDR3 extends over 16 amino acids. CDR3 coding DNA: TGTGCCTGGAGCTCCAGCCTCAGGGGGCCCGATTCACCCCTCCACTTT. This sequence encodes CAWSSSLRGPDSPLHF.

This rearrangement joins TRBV18 to TRBJ2-5, with D possibly TRBD2 on 5 matching bases. The CDR3 runs to 15 residues. Between the trimmed V and J ends, which lost 2 bases and 4 bases, there was a span of 14 bases. Germline assignment: CDR1 KGHSH and CDR2 LQKENI. The CDR3 sequence: CASSPLREYGETQYF. The CDR3 DNA reads as TGTGCCAGCTCACCATTGAGGGAGTACGGAGAGACCCAGTACTTC.

The J gene is TRBJ2-7, the V gene TRBV20-1; TRBD1 or TRBD2 may be the D gene (5 bases each). V dropped 6 bases and J dropped 6 bases, with 15 bases sitting between them. The germline CDR1 and CDR2 sequences are DFQATT and SNEGSKA (reference sequence). The CDR3 sequence is 12 residues long. The CDR3 sequence is CSAQGPRREQYV. The DNA of the CDR3 is TGCAGTGCGCAGGGACCCAGACGCGAGCAGTACGTC.